This TCR beta chain was sequenced for a study of blood T cells in healthy people across ages. The authors ran a second PCR of roughly 6 to 12 cycles using a sample-barcoded 5' primer and a J-beta primer mix. A template-switch adaptor with 12 random nucleotides tagged each cDNA molecule. TCRdb re-derived calls from the 5' RACE reads in MiXCR, one entry per CDR3 protein. The data show 600,000 to 800,000 distinct CDR3 sequences, roughly 21% seen once. Details on this clonotype: Its antigen is undetermined. Likely a read error: the CDR3 ends without its conserved phenylalanine or tryptophan.

Study outcomes and limitations: Researchers deemed the diversity estimates from one million T cells underestimates. Roughly linear age-related decline in beta diversity appeared, significant by age roughly 40.

Donors were healthy Caucasian individuals from Russia aged roughly 6 to 90. This sequence originates from a man in his 70s in good health. Sequenced input: blood.

The CDR3 bases are TGCAGTGCGCCTCCCCCTCCGGGTTACGAGCAGTACCTC. The encoded protein is CSAPPPPGYEQYL. This sequence joins TRBV20-1 and TRBJ2-5; D is uncertain. Gene TRBJ2-7 matches the end of the DNA better, so the J call may be wrong. Germline V CDR1 and CDR2: DFQATT, SNEGSKA (reference sequence). The CDR3 runs 13 residues.